These T cell receptor beta chains were read from a single sample in a study of blood T cells in healthy people across ages. TCRdb independently ran MiXCR on the 5' RACE reads; one entry per CDR3 protein. The data hold 650,000 to 950,000 distinct CDR3 sequences, with around two fifths observed a single time. The sample was blood. The receptors originated from a man aged 60 to 75 in good health. CDR3s include the opening cysteine and the closing phenylalanine or tryptophan. Fields, in order: V gene, J gene, CDR3 protein.

v_call: TRBV7-2; j_call: TRBJ2-5; cdr3_aa: CASSLASAYQETQYF
v_call: TRBV6-2/TRBV6-3; j_call: TRBJ2-3; cdr3_aa: CAKKRGRHRDTQYF
v_call: TRBV20-1; j_call: TRBJ2-1; cdr3_aa: CSARDRTSGGRYNEQFF
v_call: TRBV10-3; j_call: TRBJ2-1; cdr3_aa: CAIRGTGGSTSSYNEQFF
v_call: TRBV7-2; j_call: TRBJ2-3; cdr3_aa: CASSPQSDTQYF
v_call: TRBV2; j_call: TRBJ2-4; cdr3_aa: CASSEGGLAWTKAKNIQYF
v_call: TRBV7-2; j_call: TRBJ2-1; cdr3_aa: CASSLGTSGDEQFF
v_call: TRBV20-1; j_call: TRBJ2-5; cdr3_aa: CSARAKRPETQYF
v_call: TRBV7-9; j_call: TRBJ1-2; cdr3_aa: CASSYPGQGVSGYTF
v_call: TRBV12-3/TRBV12-4; j_call: TRBJ1-1; cdr3_aa: CAGLRDREGYTEAFF
v_call: TRBV20-1; j_call: TRBJ1-1; cdr3_aa: CSAREGTGGDTEAFF
v_call: TRBV11-1; j_call: TRBJ2-3; cdr3_aa: CASSLVTGTDTQYF
v_call: TRBV6-2/TRBV6-3; j_call: -; cdr3_aa: CASTTAGTGNYEQYF
v_call: TRBV5-1; j_call: TRBJ2-4; cdr3_aa: CASSLEGLAMNEQYF
v_call: TRBV18; j_call: TRBJ2-1; cdr3_aa: CASSPQDRALHNEQFF
v_call: TRBV6-5; j_call: TRBJ2-1; cdr3_aa: CASSYGGGDVEQFF
v_call: TRBV20-1; j_call: TRBJ1-6; cdr3_aa: CSVTDGSPLHF
v_call: TRBV29-1; j_call: TRBJ2-1; cdr3_aa: CSVEKGPNEQFF
v_call: TRBV14; j_call: TRBJ2-5; cdr3_aa: CASSQGAGATGETQYF
v_call: TRBV4-1; j_call: TRBJ2-5; cdr3_aa: CASSQEGGTRETQYF
v_call: TRBV10-3; j_call: TRBJ2-3; cdr3_aa: CATGRTSGGKDTQYF
v_call: TRBV9; j_call: TRBJ2-7; cdr3_aa: CASSPGQSNTYEQYF
v_call: TRBV7-9; j_call: TRBJ1-4; cdr3_aa: CASSPGTGGTNEKLFF
v_call: TRBV6-2/TRBV6-3; j_call: TRBJ1-1; cdr3_aa: CASVNRNTEAFF
v_call: TRBV12-3/TRBV12-4; j_call: TRBJ2-3; cdr3_aa: CASSLRDGRTDTQYF
v_call: TRBV2; j_call: TRBJ1-1; cdr3_aa: CASKRLMNTEAFF
v_call: TRBV4-1; j_call: TRBJ1-1; cdr3_aa: CASSQPGQGLEAFF
v_call: TRBV20-1; j_call: TRBJ2-7; cdr3_aa: CSARGGDRVHEQYF
v_call: TRBV28; j_call: TRBJ1-5; cdr3_aa: CASSGGFGGGDQPQHF
v_call: TRBV7-9; j_call: TRBJ2-2; cdr3_aa: CASTPMTGTRELSF
v_call: TRBV6-2/TRBV6-3; j_call: TRBJ2-5; cdr3_aa: CASSKQGIETQYF
v_call: TRBV2; j_call: TRBJ2-5; cdr3_aa: CASQGQLQETQYF
v_call: TRBV20-1; j_call: TRBJ2-3; cdr3_aa: CSATDFLSTDTQYF
v_call: TRBV15; j_call: TRBJ1-2; cdr3_aa: CATSRALDYGYTF
v_call: TRBV4-3; j_call: TRBJ1-1; cdr3_aa: CASSQARGGGEAFF
v_call: TRBV5-1; j_call: TRBJ2-1; cdr3_aa: CASSLAPAGQNNEQFF
v_call: TRBV5-1; j_call: TRBJ2-7; cdr3_aa: CASSTLAGLEQYF
v_call: TRBV24-1; j_call: TRBJ2-4; cdr3_aa: CATQGLAGAIQYF
v_call: TRBV6-2/TRBV6-3; j_call: TRBJ2-1; cdr3_aa: CASSNRGPRGEQFF
v_call: TRBV20-1; j_call: TRBJ2-3; cdr3_aa: CSAGGGGTSADTQYF
v_call: TRBV6-6; j_call: -; cdr3_aa: CASSGTSWGEQYF
v_call: TRBV7-2; j_call: TRBJ2-7; cdr3_aa: CASSPGTGGSYEQYF
v_call: TRBV27; j_call: TRBJ2-7; cdr3_aa: CASSFTSGALTYEQYF
v_call: TRBV7-2; j_call: TRBJ1-2; cdr3_aa: CASSPFMIGYGYTF
v_call: TRBV6-6; j_call: TRBJ2-5; cdr3_aa: CASSARPGASETQYF
v_call: TRBV29-1; j_call: TRBJ2-5; cdr3_aa: CSHWTSGSQAQYF
v_call: TRBV11-2; j_call: TRBJ2-7; cdr3_aa: CASGRGGHEQYF
v_call: TRBV9; j_call: TRBJ1-5; cdr3_aa: CASSEGGRFDQPQHF
v_call: TRBV29-1; j_call: TRBJ1-4; cdr3_aa: CSPDGGTNEKLFF
v_call: TRBV6-5; j_call: TRBJ1-2; cdr3_aa: CASSYSWEGGYTF
v_call: TRBV20-1; j_call: TRBJ2-5; cdr3_aa: CSAKRGPQETQYF
v_call: TRBV30; j_call: TRBJ1-2; cdr3_aa: CAWSGISGTGKCGYTF
v_call: TRBV9; j_call: TRBJ2-3; cdr3_aa: CASSVDPGGDRDTQYF
v_call: TRBV10-1; j_call: TRBJ1-1; cdr3_aa: CASREYRGRRVEAFF
v_call: TRBV28; j_call: TRBJ1-1; cdr3_aa: CASSRLDRGDTEAFF
v_call: TRBV4-3; j_call: TRBJ2-3; cdr3_aa: CASSQDRHADTQYF
v_call: TRBV20-1; j_call: TRBJ2-7; cdr3_aa: CSARLAGGSTPYEQYF
v_call: TRBV5-1; j_call: TRBJ2-1; cdr3_aa: CASSWTSGYNEQFF
v_call: TRBV6-1; j_call: TRBJ2-7; cdr3_aa: CASSEMTVYNEQYF